The 11 T cell receptor beta chains reported below all come from one sample, sequenced in a study of CD8 T cells in Susac syndrome. RNA amounts of 0.5 to 1 ug underwent reverse transcription with random hexamers. One entry per CDR3 protein, called by TCRdb with MiXCR from the immunoSEQ multiplex PCR reads. The top ten clones hold around 0.12% of a sample with some 120,000 distinct CDR3 sequences, roughly 94% of them seen once. Sequencing was done on a sample of CD4+ T cells from PBMCs. These receptors were obtained from a human donor with multiple sclerosis.

The chain combines TRBV27 with TRBJ2-7; D is possibly TRBD1 (6 bases). This CDR3 has 12 residues. CDR1 and CDR2 (germline): MNHEY, SMNVEV (reference sequence). The V gene lost 6 bases and the J gene lost 6 bases, with 12 bases spanning the gap. The CDR3 sequence is CASSVRGSEQYF. The CDR3 DNA reads TGTGCCAGCAGCGTCAGGGGAAGCGAGCAGTACTTC.

This chain uses TRBV7-9 with TRBJ2-3; D is undetermined. The length of the CDR3 is 13 residues. Germline V gives CDR1 SEHNR, CDR2 FQNEAQ (reference sequence). The V and J ends lost 1 base and 6 bases respectively, with 8 bases between them. The CDR3 bases are TGTGCCAGCAGCTTAGAGGGAACCGATACGCAGTATTTT. This codes for CASSLEGTDTQYF. The full variable domain, completed using reference TRBV7-9 and TRBJ2-3, is DTGVSQNPRHKITKRGQNVTFRCDPISEHNRLYWYRQTLGQGPEFLTYFQNEAQLEKSRLLSDRFSAERPKGSFSTLEIQRTEQGDSAMYLCASSLEGTDTQYFGPGTRLTVL.

This rearrangement joins TRBV4-1 to TRBJ2-7; TRBD2 agrees at 8 bases. Per the germline V gene, CDR1 is MGHRA and CDR2 is YSYEKL. The V segment lost 6 bases and the J segment 1 base; nucleotides outside the gene matches: 8. There are 15 residues in the CDR3. CDR3 residues: CASRPREGSSYEQYF. CDR3 DNA: TGCGCCAGCAGACCTCGGGAGGGCTCGTCCTACGAGCAGTACTTC.

The chain links TRBV7-2 to TRBJ2-7; D not resolved. The CDR3 loop spans 14 amino acids. In germline, CDR1 is SGHTA, CDR2 FQGNSA. V gave up 4 bases and J gave up 1 base, with 11 bases separating them. The CDR3 nucleotides read TGTGCCAGCAGCTCGTCATATCATTCCTACGAGCAGTACTTC. The encoded protein is CASSSSYHSYEQYF.

The rearrangement uses TRBV11-1 and TRBJ2-1; D is unclear. This CDR3 is built from 16 residues. Trimming left V 3 bases short and J 0 bases short, with 12 bases between. The germline gives CDR1 SGHAT, CDR2 FQDESV (reference sequence). The CDR3 reads CASSFRALGSYNEQFF. The CDR3 bases are TGTGCCAGCAGCTTCCGAGCACTGGGCTCCTACAATGAGCAGTTCTTC.

This chain uses TRBV29-1 with TRBJ2-1; D unresolved. The V gene's germline CDR1 is SQVTM and CDR2 ANQGSEA. The CDR3 is 12 residues long. V dropped 6 bases and J dropped 2 bases, with 8 bases sitting between them. The CDR3 is CSVRFAYNEQFF. DNA for the CDR3: TGCAGCGTGAGGTTCGCCTACAATGAGCAGTTCTTC.

The J gene is TRBJ2-2, the V gene TRBV9; 7 nucleotides line up with TRBD1. The V gene end was trimmed by 0 bases and the J gene end by 1 base; junction bases not matched to a gene: 3. This CDR3 region has 16 residues. Germline values: CDR1 SGDLS, CDR2 YYNGEE. The CDR3 here is CASSVAAGGNTGELFF. The CDR3 DNA reads TGTGCCAGCAGCGTAGCGGCAGGGGGGAACACCGGGGAGCTGTTTTTT. The entire variable domain, with the rest obtained from reference TRBV9 and TRBJ2-2, is as follows: DSGVTQTPKHLITATGQRVTLRCSPRSGDLSVYWYQQSLDQGLQFLIQYYNGEERAKGNILERFSAQQFPDLHSELNLSSLELGDSALYFCASSVAAGGNTGELFFGEGSRLTVL.

The chain links TRBV5-1 to TRBJ2-3; 7 positions agree with TRBD1. This CDR3 comprises 16 residues. Germline V gives CDR1 SGHRS, CDR2 YFSETQ. With 7 bases clipped from V and 4 bases from J, the junction kept 15 bases outside the gene matches. The CDR3 loop is CASCHLRGGAADTQYF. For the CDR3, the DNA is TGCGCCAGCTGCCATCTGAGAGGGGGCGCGGCAGATACGCAGTATTTT.

This sequence joins TRBV2 and TRBJ2-1; 8 nucleotides align to TRBD2. J lost 1 base, V lost 5 bases, and 4 bases had no gene match. The CDR3 sequence is 15 residues long. Germline V gives CDR1 SNHLY, CDR2 FYNNEI. The CDR3 loop reads CASSYSGVSYNEQFF. In DNA, the CDR3 is TGTGCCAGCAGTTATAGCGGGGTATCCTACAATGAGCAGTTCTTC.

This clonotype came up a few times. The genes are TRBV3-1 and TRBJ2-5; the D gene is possibly TRBD2 (5 bases). There are 13 residues in the CDR3. CDR1 LGHDT and CDR2 YNNKEL come from the germline V gene (reference sequence). Trimming shortened V by 4 bases and J by 5 bases, and 11 bases separated the two germline ends. CDR3 region: CASSLGVLETQYF. The DNA of the CDR3 is TGTGCCAGCAGCCTGGGAGTACTGGAGACCCAGTACTTC.

J is TRBJ1-5 and V is TRBV19; no clear D. Looked up from germline, CDR1 is LNHDA and CDR2 is SQIVND (reference sequence). The CDR3 has 15 residues. Trimming cost V 7 bases and J 0 bases, with 13 bases left between them. CDR3 protein: CASKPARYSNQPQHF. The CDR3 DNA follows: TGTGCCAGTAAACCCGCACGATATAGCAATCAGCCCCAGCATTTT.